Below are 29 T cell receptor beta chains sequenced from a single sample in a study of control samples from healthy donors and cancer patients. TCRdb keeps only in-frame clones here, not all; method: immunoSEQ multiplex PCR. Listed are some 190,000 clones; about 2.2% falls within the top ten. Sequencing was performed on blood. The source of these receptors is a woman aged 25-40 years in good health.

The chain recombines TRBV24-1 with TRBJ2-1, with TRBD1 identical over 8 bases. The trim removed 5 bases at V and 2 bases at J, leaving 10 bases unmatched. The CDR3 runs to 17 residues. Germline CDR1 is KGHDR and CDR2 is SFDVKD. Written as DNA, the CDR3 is TGTGCCACCAGTGCCAAAACAGGGGGGCTCCCCTACAATGAGCAGTTCTTC. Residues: CATSAKTGGLPYNEQFF.

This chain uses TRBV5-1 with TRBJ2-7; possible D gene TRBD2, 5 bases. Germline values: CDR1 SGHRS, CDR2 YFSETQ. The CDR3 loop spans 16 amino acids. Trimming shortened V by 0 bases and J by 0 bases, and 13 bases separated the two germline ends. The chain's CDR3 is CASSLGMGSSSYEQYF. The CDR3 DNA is TGCGCCAGCAGCTTGGGGATGGGGAGCAGCTCCTACGAGCAGTACTTC.

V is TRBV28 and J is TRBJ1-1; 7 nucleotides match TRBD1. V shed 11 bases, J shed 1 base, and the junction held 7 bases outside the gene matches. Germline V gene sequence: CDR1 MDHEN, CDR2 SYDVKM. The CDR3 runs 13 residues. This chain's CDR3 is CAVEGAWNTEAFF. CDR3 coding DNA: TGTGCCGTTGAGGGGGCGTGGAACACTGAAGCTTTCTTT.

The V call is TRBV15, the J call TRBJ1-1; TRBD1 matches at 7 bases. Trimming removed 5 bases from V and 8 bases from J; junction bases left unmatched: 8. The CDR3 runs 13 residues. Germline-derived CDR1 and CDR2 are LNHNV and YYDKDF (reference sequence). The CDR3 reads CATSGRTTGEAFF. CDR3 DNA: TGTGCCACCAGCGGACGTACGACAGGGGAAGCTTTCTTT.

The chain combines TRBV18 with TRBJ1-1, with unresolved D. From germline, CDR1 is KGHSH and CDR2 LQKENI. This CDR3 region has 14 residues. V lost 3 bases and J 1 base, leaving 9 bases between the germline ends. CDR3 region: CASSPPATNTEAFF. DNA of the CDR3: TGTGCCAGCTCACCCCCAGCTACGAACACTGAAGCTTTCTTT.

CDR3 in amino acids: CASSEDTPWSRETQYF. The DNA of the CDR3 is TGTGCCAGCAGTGAAGACACCCCTTGGTCGAGAGAGACCCAGTACTTC. The chain recombines TRBV25-1 with TRBJ2-5; D remains unclear. Germline V gene sequence: CDR1 MGHDK, CDR2 SYGVNS. The CDR3 spans 16 residues. Trimming removed 2 bases from V and 4 bases from J, with 17 bases in between.

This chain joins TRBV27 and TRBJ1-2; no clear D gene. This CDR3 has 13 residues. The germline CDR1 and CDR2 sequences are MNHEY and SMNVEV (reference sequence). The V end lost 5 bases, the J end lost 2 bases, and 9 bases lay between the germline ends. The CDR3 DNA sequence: TGTGCCAGCAGTCCCTGGGGAAACTATGGCTACACCTTC. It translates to CASSPWGNYGYTF.

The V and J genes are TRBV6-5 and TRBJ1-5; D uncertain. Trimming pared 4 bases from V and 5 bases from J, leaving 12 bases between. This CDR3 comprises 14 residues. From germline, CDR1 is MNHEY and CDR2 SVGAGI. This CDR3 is CASSLEGRDQPQHF. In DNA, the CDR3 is TGTGCCAGCAGTTTAGAAGGCCGGGATCAGCCCCAGCATTTT.

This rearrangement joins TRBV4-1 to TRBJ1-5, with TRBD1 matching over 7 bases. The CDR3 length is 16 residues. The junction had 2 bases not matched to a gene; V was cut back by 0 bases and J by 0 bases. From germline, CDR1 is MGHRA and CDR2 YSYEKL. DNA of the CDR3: TGCGCCAGCAGCCAAGATCGGACAGGTAGCAATCAGCCCCAGCATTTT. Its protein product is CASSQDRTGSNQPQHF.

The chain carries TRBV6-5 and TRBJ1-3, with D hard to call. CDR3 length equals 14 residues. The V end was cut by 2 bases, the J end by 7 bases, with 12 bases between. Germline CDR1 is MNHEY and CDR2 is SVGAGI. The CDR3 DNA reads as TGTGCCAGCAGTTACCTGCAGGAAGGCAACACCATATATTTT. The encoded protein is CASSYLQEGNTIYF.

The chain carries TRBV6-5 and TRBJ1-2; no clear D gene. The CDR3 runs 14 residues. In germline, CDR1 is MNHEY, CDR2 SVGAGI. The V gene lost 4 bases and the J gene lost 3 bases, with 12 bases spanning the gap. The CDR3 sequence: CASSSRRRDYGYTF. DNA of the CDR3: TGTGCCAGCAGTTCCCGACGGAGAGACTATGGCTACACCTTC.

CDR3 sequence reads: CASREGHHNSPLHF. DNA for the CDR3: TGTGCCAGCAGGGAGGGACACCATAATTCACCCCTCCACTTT. This rearrangement joins TRBV28 to TRBJ1-6, with TRBD1 as a possible D gene (6 bases). V lost 6 bases to trimming and J lost 5 bases, with 11 bases between them. The CDR3 has 14 amino acids. Looked up from germline, CDR1 is MDHEN and CDR2 is SYDVKM.

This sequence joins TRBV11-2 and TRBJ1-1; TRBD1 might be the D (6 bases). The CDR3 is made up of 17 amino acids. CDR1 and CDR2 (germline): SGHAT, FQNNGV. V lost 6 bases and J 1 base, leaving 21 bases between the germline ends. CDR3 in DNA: TGTGCCAGCAGTCTTAGACAGACTAGGGGGGGGAACACTGAAGCTTTCTTT. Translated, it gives CASSLRQTRGGNTEAFF.

Here the CDR3 DNA reads TGTGCCAGCAGCCGGGACTTCGGGGACGGACCCCTCCACTTT. Protein sequence: CASSRDFGDGPLHF. The rearrangement joins TRBV14 to TRBJ1-6, with a possible D match to TRBD1 (5 bases). Germline CDR1 SGHDN, CDR2 FVKESK. The CDR3 length is 14 residues. Trimming pared 4 bases from V and 12 bases from J, leaving 16 bases between.

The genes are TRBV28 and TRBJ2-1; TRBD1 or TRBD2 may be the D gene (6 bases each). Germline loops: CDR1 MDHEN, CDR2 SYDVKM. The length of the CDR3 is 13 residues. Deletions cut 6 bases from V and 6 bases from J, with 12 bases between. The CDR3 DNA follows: TGTGCCAGCAGCCTCGGGGGCCCCAATGAGCAGTTCTTC. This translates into CASSLGGPNEQFF. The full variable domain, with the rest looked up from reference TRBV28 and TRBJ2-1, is DVKVTQSSRYLVKRTGEKVFLECVQDMDHENMFWYRQDPGLGLRLIYFSYDVKMKEKGDIPEGYSVSREKKERFSLILESASTNQTSMYLCASSLGGPNEQFFGPGTRLTVL.

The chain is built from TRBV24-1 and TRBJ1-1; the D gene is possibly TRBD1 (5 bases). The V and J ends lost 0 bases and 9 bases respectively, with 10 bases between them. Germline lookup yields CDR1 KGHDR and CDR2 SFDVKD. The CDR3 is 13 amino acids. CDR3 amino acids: CATSDLQLGQAFF. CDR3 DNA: TGTGCCACCAGTGATTTGCAGCTGGGACAAGCTTTCTTT.

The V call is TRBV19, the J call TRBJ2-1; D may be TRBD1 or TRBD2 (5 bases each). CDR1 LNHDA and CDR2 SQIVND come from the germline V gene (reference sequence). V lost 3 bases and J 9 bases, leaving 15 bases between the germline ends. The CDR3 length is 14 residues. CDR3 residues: CASSMPGRSIEQFF. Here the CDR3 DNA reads TGTGCCAGTAGTATGCCGGGACGTAGCATTGAGCAGTTCTTC.

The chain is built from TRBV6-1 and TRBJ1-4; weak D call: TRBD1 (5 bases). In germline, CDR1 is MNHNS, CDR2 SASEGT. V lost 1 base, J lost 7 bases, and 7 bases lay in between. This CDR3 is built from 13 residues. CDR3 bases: TGTGCCAGCAGTGAAGGGGACCGTGAAAAACTGTTTTTT. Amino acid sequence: CASSEGDREKLFF.

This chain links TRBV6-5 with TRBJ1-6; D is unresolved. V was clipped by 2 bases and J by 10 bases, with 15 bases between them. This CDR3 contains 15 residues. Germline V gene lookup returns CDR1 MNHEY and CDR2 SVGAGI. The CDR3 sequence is CASSYEPPPGSPLHF. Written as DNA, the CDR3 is TGTGCCAGCAGTTACGAGCCCCCCCCCGGATCACCCCTCCACTTT.

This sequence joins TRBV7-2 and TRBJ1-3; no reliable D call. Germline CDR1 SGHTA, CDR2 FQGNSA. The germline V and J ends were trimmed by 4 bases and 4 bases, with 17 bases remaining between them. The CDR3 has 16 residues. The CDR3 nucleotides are TGTGCCAGCAGCTACCCTGGCACCTCAAGGGGAAACACCATATATTTT. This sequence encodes CASSYPGTSRGNTIYF. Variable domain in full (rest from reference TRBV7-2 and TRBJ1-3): GAGVSQSPSNKVTEKGKDVELRCDPISGHTALYWYRQSLGQGLEFLIYFQGNSAPDKSGLPSDRFSAERTGGSVSTLTIQRTQQEDSAVYLCASSYPGTSRGNTIYFGEGSWLTVV.

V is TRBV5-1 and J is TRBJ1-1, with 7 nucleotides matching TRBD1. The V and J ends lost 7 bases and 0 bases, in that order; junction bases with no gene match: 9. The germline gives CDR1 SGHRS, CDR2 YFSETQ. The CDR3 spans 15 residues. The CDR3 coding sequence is TGCGCCAGCTCTCGACAGGGCCGGATGAACACTGAAGCTTTCTTT. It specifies CASSRQGRMNTEAFF.

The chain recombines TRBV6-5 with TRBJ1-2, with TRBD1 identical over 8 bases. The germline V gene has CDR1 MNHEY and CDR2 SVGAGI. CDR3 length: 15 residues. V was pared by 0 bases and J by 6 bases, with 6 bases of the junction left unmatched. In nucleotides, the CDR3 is TGTGCCAGCAGTTACTCGAGGTCAGGGGGCAATGGCTACACCTTC. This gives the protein CASSYSRSGGNGYTF.

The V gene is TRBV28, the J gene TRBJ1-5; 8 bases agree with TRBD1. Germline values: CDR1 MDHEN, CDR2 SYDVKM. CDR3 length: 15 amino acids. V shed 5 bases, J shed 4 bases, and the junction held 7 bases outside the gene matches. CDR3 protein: CASSTTGAGNQPQHF. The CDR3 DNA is TGTGCCAGCAGTACGACAGGGGCAGGAAATCAGCCCCAGCATTTT.

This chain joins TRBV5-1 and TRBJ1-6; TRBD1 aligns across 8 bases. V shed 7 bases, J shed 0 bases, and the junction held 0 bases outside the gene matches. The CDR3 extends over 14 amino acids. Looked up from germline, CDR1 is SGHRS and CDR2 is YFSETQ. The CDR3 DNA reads TGCGCCAGCGGGACAGGCTCCTATAATTCACCCCTCCACTTT. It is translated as CASGTGSYNSPLHF.

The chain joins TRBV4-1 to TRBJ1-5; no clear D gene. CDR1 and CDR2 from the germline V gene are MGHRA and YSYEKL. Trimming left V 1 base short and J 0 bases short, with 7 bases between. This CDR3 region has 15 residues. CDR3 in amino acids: CASSQGRFSNQPQHF. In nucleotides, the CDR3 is TGCGCCAGCAGCCAAGGCAGGTTTAGCAATCAGCCCCAGCATTTT.

The CDR3 coding sequence is TGTGCCAGCAGTGTAGTCAGAAATAGCAATCAGCCCCAGCATTTT. Its protein is CASSVVRNSNQPQHF. The chain recombines TRBV2 with TRBJ1-5; D is uncertain. V was shortened by 4 bases and J by 0 bases, with 10 bases between the two germline ends. Per germline, CDR1 SNHLY and CDR2 FYNNEI. The CDR3 length is 15 residues.

CDR3 coding DNA: TGTGCCAGCAGCTCACCATTAGGACCGCCGGGATATGGCTACACCTTC. Translation gives CASSSPLGPPGYGYTF. The chain recombines TRBV11-2 with TRBJ1-2, with D unclear. Germline CDR1 reads SGHAT; CDR2 reads FQNNGV. The CDR3 runs 16 residues. The V end lost 4 bases, the J end lost 5 bases, and 20 bases lay between the germline ends.

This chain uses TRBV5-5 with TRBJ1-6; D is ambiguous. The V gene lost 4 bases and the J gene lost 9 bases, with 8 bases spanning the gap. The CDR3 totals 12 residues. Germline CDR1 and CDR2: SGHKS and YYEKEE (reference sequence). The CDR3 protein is CASSPGVSPLHF. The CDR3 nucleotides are TGTGCCAGCAGCCCCGGAGTTTCACCCCTCCACTTT.

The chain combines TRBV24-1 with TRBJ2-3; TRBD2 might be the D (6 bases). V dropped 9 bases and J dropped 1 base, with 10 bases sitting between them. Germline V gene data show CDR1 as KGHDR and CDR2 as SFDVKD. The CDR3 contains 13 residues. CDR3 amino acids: CATGTVGTDTQYF. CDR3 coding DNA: TGTGCCACCGGGACTGTGGGCACAGATACGCAGTATTTT.